This TCR beta chain appears in the sequencing data of a study of control samples from healthy donors and cancer patients. Data came from immunoSEQ multiplex PCR; TCRdb stores just in-frame clones and leaves some out. The repertoire includes tens of thousands of clones, approximately 88% of them detected once, and more than 30% sits in the top ten. The CDR3 spans 14 residues. The germline gives CDR1 LNHNV, CDR2 YYDKDF (reference sequence). V lost 0 bases, J lost 5 bases, and 10 bases lay in between. The rearrangement joins TRBV15 to TRBJ1-1; D call uncertain. Sequenced: PBMCs. The receptor was derived from a man in his sixties or seventies with lung cancer. Here the CDR3 DNA reads TGTGCCACCAGCAGAGATCAGGCGGGGACTGAAGCTTTCTTT. Translating gives CATSRDQAGTEAFF.